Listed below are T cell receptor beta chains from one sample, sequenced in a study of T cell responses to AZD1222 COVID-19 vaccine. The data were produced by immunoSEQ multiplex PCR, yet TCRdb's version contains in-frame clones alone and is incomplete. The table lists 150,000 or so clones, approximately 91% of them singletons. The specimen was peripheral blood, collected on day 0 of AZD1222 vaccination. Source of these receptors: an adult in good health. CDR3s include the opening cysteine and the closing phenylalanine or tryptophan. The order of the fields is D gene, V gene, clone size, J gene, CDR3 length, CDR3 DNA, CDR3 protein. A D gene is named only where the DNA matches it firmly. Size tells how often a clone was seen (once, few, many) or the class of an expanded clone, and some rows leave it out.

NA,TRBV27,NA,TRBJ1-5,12,TGTGCCAGTGGTTATAGCAATCAGCCCCAGCATTTT,CASGYSNQPQHF
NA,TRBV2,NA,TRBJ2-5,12,TGTGCCAGCGGGGGGGCCTCGGAGACCCAGTACTTC,CASGGASETQYF
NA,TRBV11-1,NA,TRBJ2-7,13,TGTGCCAGCAGCTTAGGGACAGCCTACGAGCAGTACTTC,CASSLGTAYEQYF
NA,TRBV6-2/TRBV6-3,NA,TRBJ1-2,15,TGTGCCAGCAGCCCCCGGGAGGGGCGTAACTATGGCTACACCTTC,CASSPREGRNYGYTF
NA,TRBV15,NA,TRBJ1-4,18,TGTGCCACCAGCAGAGATAATAGGTGGCCAGGGTTGGGAGAAAAACTGTTTTTT,CATSRDNRWPGLGEKLFF
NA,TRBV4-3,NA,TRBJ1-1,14,TGCGCCAGCAGCCAAGGGCCGGGAAGGGCTGAAGCTTTCTTT,CASSQGPGRAEAFF
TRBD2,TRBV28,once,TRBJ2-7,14,TGTGCCAGCAGTTGGTCGGGACTAGTCTACGAGCAGTACTTC,CASSWSGLVYEQYF
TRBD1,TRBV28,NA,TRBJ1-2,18,TGTGCCAGCAGTAGTGATTTGGACAGGGGGGCTCGAGGGTATGGCTACACCTTC,CASSSDLDRGARGYGYTF
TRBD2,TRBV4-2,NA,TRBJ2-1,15,TGTGCCAGCAGCCAAGATGGCGGGGGGGCGCGTGAGCAGTTCTTC,CASSQDGGGAREQFF
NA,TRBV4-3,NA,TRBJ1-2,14,TGCGCCAGCAGCCAAGATCACAGGGCCTATGGCTACACCTTC,CASSQDHRAYGYTF
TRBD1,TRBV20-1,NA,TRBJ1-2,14,TGCAGTGCTAGTTTGGTCAGGGGGCTTTATGGCTACACCTTC,CSASLVRGLYGYTF
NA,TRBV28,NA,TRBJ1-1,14,TGTGCCAGCAGTTCATTTATCATGAACACTGAAGCTTTCTTT,CASSSFIMNTEAFF
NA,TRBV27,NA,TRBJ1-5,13,TGTGCCAGCAGTTTCTCACAGGGCCAGCCCCAGCATTTT,CASSFSQGQPQHF
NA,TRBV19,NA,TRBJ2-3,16,TGTGCCAGTAGTACACCCGGCATTTCTAGCACAGATACGCAGTATTTT,CASSTPGISSTDTQYF
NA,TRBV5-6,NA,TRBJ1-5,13,TGTGCCAGCAGCTTTGGCAGGTGGGGGCCCCAGCATTTT,CASSFGRWGPQHF